Given below is one T cell receptor beta chain in context. Using immunoSEQ multiplex PCR, the repertoire was profiled, and TCRdb retains in-frame clones only, with some absent. The repertoire consists of about 2.1 million clones, with roughly 91% occurring once and the leading ten covering around 1.7%. J lost 8 bases, V lost 5 bases, and 6 bases had no gene match. Per germline, CDR1 MNHEY and CDR2 SMNVEV (reference sequence). This CDR3 spans 13 amino acids. The naive CD8 fraction comprised CD45RO-negative cells positively selected for CCR7 and excluded terminally differentiated effector memory CD45RA+ cells. This entry belongs to a study of shared clonotypes between healthy human individuals.

The J gene is TRBJ1-2, the V gene TRBV27; 9 bases align to TRBD1. Input material: naive CD8+ T cells from PBMCs. The TCR was taken from a man aged 18 to 30 in good health. Some clones in this sample may be carry-over from other donors' samples. In nucleotides, the CDR3 is TGTGCCAGCAGTGGGACAGGGTTTAGGGGCTACACCTTC. Translating gives CASSGTGFRGYTF.